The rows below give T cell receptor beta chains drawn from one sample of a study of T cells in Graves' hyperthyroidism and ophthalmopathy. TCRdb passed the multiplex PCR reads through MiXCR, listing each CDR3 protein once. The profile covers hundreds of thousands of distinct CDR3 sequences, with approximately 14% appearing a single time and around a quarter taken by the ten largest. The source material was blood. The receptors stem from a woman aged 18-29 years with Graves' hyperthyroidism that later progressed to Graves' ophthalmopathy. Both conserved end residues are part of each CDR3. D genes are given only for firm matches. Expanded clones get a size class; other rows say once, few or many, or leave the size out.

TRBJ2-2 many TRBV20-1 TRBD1 TGCAGTGCTAGAGATCTCAGACAGGGGTCTGACACCGGGGAGCTGTTTTTT CSARDLRQGSDTGELFF
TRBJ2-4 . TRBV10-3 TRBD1 TGTGCCATCAATGAAGACAGGGGAAACATTCAGTACTTC CAINEDRGNIQYF
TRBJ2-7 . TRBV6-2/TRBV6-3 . TGTGCCAGCAGAAAGTACTACGAGCAGTACTTC CASRKYYEQYF
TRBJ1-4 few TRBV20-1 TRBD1 TGCAGTGCTCGTCGACGACCGGGACAGGGGGAAAAACTGTTTTTT CSARRRPGQGEKLFF
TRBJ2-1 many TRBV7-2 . TGCGCCAGCAGCTTTACTACGGAGCAGTTCTTC CASSFTTEQFF
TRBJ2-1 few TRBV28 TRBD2 TGTGCCAGCAGCCTATACCCTTGGACTAGCGGGAGGGCCGGGTCCTACAATGAGCAGTTCTTC CASSLYPWTSGRAGSYNEQFF
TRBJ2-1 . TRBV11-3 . TGTGCCAGCAGCAAGGGGAGTTTGGGTTGGAATGAGCAGTTCTTC CASSKGSLGWNEQFF
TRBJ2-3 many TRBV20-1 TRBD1 TGCAGTGCTAATGTCGGGACAGGGACGGAGTTAGATACGCAGTATTTT CSANVGTGTELDTQYF
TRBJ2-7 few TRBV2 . TGTGCCAGCAGTGAAGGGCGGTTCCTCTACGAGCAGTACTTC CASSEGRFLYEQYF
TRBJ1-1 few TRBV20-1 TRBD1 TGCAGTGCTAGAGACACAGGGGGCTGGACTGAAGCTTTCTTT CSARDTGGWTEAFF
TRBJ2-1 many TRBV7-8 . TGTGCCAGCAGCTGGGAAAGGGGCTCCTACAATGAGCAGTTCTTC CASSWERGSYNEQFF
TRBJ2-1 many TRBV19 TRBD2 TGTGCCAGTAGTATCCTAGCGGGAGAATACAATGAGCAGTTCTTC CASSILAGEYNEQFF
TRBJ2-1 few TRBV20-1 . TGCAGTGCTAAATCGGGACCCCAGTTCTTC CSAKSGPQFF
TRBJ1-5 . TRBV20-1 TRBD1 TGCAGTGCTAGAGCTCGGACAGGTCAGGGGCCCCAGCATTTT CSARARTGQGPQHF
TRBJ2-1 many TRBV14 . TGTGCCAGCAGCCAAGATAGGGTTTTGGCAGAGTCATTCTCCTACAATGAGCAGTTCTTC CASSQDRVLAESFSYNEQFF
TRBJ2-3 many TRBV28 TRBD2 TGTGCCAGCAGTTTATGGGGGGTAGCGGGAGATAGCACAGATACGCAGTATTTT CASSLWGVAGDSTDTQYF
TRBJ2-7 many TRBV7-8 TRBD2 TGTGCCAGCAGCGCTCCGGGACTAGCGGGATTATACGAGCAGTACTTC CASSAPGLAGLYEQYF
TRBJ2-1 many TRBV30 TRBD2 TGTGCCTGGAGTCTACTAGCGGGAGATCACAATGAGCAGTTCTTC CAWSLLAGDHNEQFF
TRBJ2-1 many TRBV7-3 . TGTGCCAGCAGCAGGCCGGAACGGGGGAATGAGCAGTTCTTC CASSRPERGNEQFF
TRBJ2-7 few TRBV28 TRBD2 TGTGCCAGCAGTTTGTCGCGGGAGAGCTCCTACGAGCAGTACTTC CASSLSRESSYEQYF
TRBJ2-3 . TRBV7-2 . TGTGCCGGGAGACCCCTCACAGATACGCAGTATTTT CAGRPLTDTQYF
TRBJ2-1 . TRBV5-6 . TGTGCCAGCAGTTTGACCGGGACTCCCTACGAGCAGTTCTTC CASSLTGTPYEQFF
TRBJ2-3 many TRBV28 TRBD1 TGTGCCAGCCTTAAAACAGGGGGATGGACAGATACGCAGTATTTT CASLKTGGWTDTQYF
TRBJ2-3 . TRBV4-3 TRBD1 TGCGCCAGCAGCCAAGCCCTAAAGACAGGGGGATTGGCAGATACGCAGTATTTT CASSQALKTGGLADTQYF
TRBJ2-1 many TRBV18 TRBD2 TGTGCCAGCTCACCAACGGGCGGGAGGCTCTCCTACAATGAGCAGTTCTTC CASSPTGGRLSYNEQFF
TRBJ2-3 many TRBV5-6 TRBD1 TGTGCCAGCAGCTTGCCCCGTGGGACAGGGAGCACAGATACGCAGTATTTT CASSLPRGTGSTDTQYF
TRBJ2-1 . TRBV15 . TGTGCCACCAGCCAGCCGGGGGAGCAGTTCTTC CATSQPGEQFF
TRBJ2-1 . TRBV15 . TGTGCCACCAGCAGAGATCGGGCAGATTTAAGCTCCTACAATGAGCAGTTCTTC CATSRDRADLSSYNEQFF